This TCR beta chain is drawn from a study of tissue T cells after allogeneic stem cell transplantation. Study outcomes and limitations: Anatomically similar tissues had similar TCR repertoires within each patient. Motif-based clustering found tissue-specific repertoire signatures shared across patients, though few clones were shared.

Germline CDR1 is NSHNY and CDR2 is SYGAGN. The V and J ends lost 2 bases and 0 bases respectively, with 5 bases between them. This CDR3 is 13 amino acids long. Sequencing used immunoSEQ multiplex PCR; TCRdb keeps in-frame clones, though not all of them. The sample shows approximately 50,000 clones, around 70% of them seen only once. On this clone: The target antigen is unknown. The genes are named according to mouse. The sequence runs out 1 residue before the end of the CDR3; the remainder is reconstructed from the germline J gene.

This sequence was found in a pool of C57BL/6 mice in good health. Input material: sorted cells pooled from one or two spleens. The chain uses TRBV13-1 and TRBJ1-2; D unclear. CDR3 DNA, as far as it was read: TGTGCCAGCAGTGACCAGACAAACTCCGACTACACC. Residues: CASSDQTNSDYT. The entire CDR3 reads CASSDQTNSDYTF.